This T cell receptor beta chain was captured by sequencing in a study of blood T cell repertoires in COVID-19 (dated by TCRdb to the early 2020s). About the full investigation: Samples from collaborators originated in the United States, Italy and Spain and spanned both the acute and convalescent phases of COVID-19. A freely available public database, intended as a resource for researchers studying the immune response to SARS-CoV-2, is where the repertoires were released. Where available, HLA class I and class II types were obtained from metadata supplied by the sample provider rather than from assay-based typing. The samples were drawn from two sources: the first 160 participants of the ongoing ImmuneRACE study, and about 1,300 subjects contributed by 6 global collaborators. The dataset comprised deeply sampled blood TCRbeta repertoires from subjects exposed to, actively infected with, or recovered from COVID-19. The material from the prospective study consisted of cDNA or gDNA derived from T cells, B-cell-depleted T cells, or PBMCs. A de-identified subject ID, COVID-19 status, age in years and sex were almost always included in the sample metadata.

V is reduced by 2 bases and J by 1 base, leaving a spacing of 11 bases between them. CDR1 and CDR2 were assigned from the germline V gene as MNHEY and SVGAGI. The CDR3 starts with the cysteine, ends with the phenylalanine, and has 15 residues. CDR3 DNA only is kept here, 45 bases in frame from base 1. TCRbeta CDR3 regions were amplified from genomic DNA using the immunoSEQ Assay, a bias-controlled multiplex PCR. Regarding the original processing steps: The number of nucleated cells in each sample was estimated from the amplification of reference gene primers within the assay. To quantify the absolute abundance of each unique TCRbeta CDR3 rearrangement, sequence reads were collapsed and filtered. For each sample, productive Simpson clonality was calculated as the square root of Simpson's diversity index over productive rearrangements. TCRdb took over this immuneACCESS table, retaining in-frame rearrangements with V and J assigned. Such tables are incomplete; in checked studies, under half of the missing clones stem from an unresolved V gene, and the remainder is unexplained. The V and J calls and the clone size are those of that table, but D and trimming were determined from the DNA. The sample contains some 110,000 clones, over 80% of them found a single time. Jointly, the top ten make up around 14% of the sample.

Note on this clone: The clone's antigen remains unknown. No quality values exist for individual bases; no much larger clone is one base distant.

What the research found in general, with its limitations: The quantity of clinical and demographic metadata differed by source and by participant and was supplied without curation.

Each collaborating institution followed its own protocols to collect whole blood in K2EDTA tubes. Collaborator samples were shipped for TCRbeta analysis as frozen whole blood, isolated PBMCs, or DNA extracted from either sample type. Source material: peripheral blood. In this chain, TRBV6-5 is recombined with TRBJ1-1; 6 matching bases give a weak D call of TRBD1. The receptor was derived from a man aged 45 to 65 with acute or convalescent COVID-19. The DNA sequence follows: TGTGCCAGCAGTTACGAGGGGGACGGGAACACTGAAGCTTTCTTT. Its product reads: CASSYEGDGNTEAFF.